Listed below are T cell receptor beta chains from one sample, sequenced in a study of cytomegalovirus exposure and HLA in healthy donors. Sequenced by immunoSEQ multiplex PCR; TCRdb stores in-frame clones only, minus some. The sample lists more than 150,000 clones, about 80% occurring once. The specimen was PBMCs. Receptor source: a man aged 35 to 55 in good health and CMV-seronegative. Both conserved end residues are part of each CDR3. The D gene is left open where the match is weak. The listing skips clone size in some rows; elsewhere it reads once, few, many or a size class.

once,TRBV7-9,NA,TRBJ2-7,CASSAGQPEQYF
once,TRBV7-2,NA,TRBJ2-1,CASSRLTGSYNEQFF
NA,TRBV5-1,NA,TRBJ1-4,CASSDRSGDEKLFF
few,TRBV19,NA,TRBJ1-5,CASSIMEGYQPQHF
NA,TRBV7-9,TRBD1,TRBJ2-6,CASSAGTGLSGANGLTF
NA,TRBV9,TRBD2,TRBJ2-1,CASSVAGRTSGRNEQFF
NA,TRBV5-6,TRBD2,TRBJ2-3,CASSSWTSGTTDTQYF
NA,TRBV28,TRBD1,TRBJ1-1,CASSPPGQRTEAFF
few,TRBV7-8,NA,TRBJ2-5,CASRNRAGETQYF
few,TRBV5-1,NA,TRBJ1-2,CASSLERYGYTF
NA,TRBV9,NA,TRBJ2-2,CASSVERGPNTGELFF
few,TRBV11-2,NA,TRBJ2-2,CASSQGGPGELFF
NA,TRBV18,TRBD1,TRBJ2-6,CASSQGQGGSGANVLTF
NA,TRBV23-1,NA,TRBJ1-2,CASSRTVPYGYTF
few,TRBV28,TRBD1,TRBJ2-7,CASSPGQDFSSYEQYF
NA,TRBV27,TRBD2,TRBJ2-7,CASSPVAGSYEQYF
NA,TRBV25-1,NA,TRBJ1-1,CASSEPGGRNTEAFF
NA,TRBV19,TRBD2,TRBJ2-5,CASSLPGTSETQYF
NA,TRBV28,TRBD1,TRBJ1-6,CASSFPDRADNSPLHF
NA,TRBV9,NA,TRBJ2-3,CASSVNRAQITDTQYF
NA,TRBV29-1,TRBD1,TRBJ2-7,CSVAPGAGGYEQYF
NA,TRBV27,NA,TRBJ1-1,CASKPGEAFF
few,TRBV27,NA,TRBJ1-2,CASSSVGTTNYGYTF
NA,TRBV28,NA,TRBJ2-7,CASHPESPGSYEQYF
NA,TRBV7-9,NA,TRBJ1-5,CASSQGQFSNQPQHF
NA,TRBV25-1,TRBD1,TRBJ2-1,CASSSPGQRYNEQFF
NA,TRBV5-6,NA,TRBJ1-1,CASSLFSGGYLNTEAFF
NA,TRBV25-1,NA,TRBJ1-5,CASSLGAGSQPQHF
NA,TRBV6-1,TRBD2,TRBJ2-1,CASSEWGLAESTVYNEQFF
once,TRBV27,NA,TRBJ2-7,CASSLFLPGKYYEQYF
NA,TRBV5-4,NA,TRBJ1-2,CASSLAHGADYGYTF
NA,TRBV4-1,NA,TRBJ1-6,CASSQGAYFNSPLHF
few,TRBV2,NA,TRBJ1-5,CASSDQAGKRQPQHF
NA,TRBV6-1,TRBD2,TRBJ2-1,CAMGEGRNEQFF
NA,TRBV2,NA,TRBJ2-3,CASSEVGQRVTDTQYF
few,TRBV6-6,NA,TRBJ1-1,CASSWWNSMNTEAFF
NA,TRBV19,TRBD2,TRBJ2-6,CASCSGGRSGANVLTF
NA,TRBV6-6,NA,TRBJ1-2,CASSPREGSDYGYTF
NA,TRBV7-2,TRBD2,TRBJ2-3,CASSLNSAGVAGAQYF
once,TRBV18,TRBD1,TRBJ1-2,CASSADRDYTF
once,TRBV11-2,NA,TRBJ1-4,CASSSGTYYEKLFF
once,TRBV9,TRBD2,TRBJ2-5,CASSWTSGRTAETQYF
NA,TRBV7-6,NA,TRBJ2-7,CASSPYRRGPYEQYF
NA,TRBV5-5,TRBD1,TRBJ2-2,CASSLGGTGAGELFF
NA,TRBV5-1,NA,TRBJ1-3,CASSLDPVLSGNTIYF
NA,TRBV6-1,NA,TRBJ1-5,CATWGGGNSNQPQHF
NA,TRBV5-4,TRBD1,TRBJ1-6,CASSLMGLDRENNSPLHF
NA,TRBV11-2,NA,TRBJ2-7,CASSPPGLPYEQYF
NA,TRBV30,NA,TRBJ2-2,CAWATGELFF
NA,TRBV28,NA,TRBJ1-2,CASSGGTPGSNYGYTF
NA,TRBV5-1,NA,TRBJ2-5,CASMVGGDRETQYF
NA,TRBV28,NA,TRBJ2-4,CASSLGGRNIQYF
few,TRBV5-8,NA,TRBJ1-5,CASSFTGLGNQPQHF
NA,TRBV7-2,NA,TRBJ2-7,CASSPNYVRTVNSYEQYF